The T cell receptor (beta chain) under discussion was sequenced for a study of T cell responses to AZD1222 COVID-19 vaccine. The CDR3 loop spans 16 amino acids. CDR1 is SGHNT and CDR2 is YENEEA in the germline V gene. V was clipped by 8 bases and J by 7 bases, with 26 bases between them. The assay was immunoSEQ multiplex PCR, and TCRdb's table has in-frame clones only and misses some. The profile shows roughly 90,000 clones, around nine tenths of them singletons. This chain connects TRBV11-3 to TRBJ2-5; a weak D match, TRBD1 (6 bases). Sequenced material: peripheral blood, taken on day 0 of MenACWY control vaccination. The clonotype comes from an adult in good health. CDR3 region: CASLFRGPPQGWTQYF. Here the CDR3 DNA reads TGTGCCAGCCTTTTCCGGGGACCACCCCAGGGGTGGACCCAGTACTTC.